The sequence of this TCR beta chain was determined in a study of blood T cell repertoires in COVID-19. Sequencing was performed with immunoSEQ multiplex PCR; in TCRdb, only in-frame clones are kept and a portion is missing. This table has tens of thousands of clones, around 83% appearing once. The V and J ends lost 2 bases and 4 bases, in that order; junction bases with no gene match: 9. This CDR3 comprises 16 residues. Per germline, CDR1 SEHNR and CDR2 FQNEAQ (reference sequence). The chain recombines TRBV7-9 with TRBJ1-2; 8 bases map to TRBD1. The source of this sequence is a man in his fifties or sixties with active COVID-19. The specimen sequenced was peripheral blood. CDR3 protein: CASSLLADRVGYGYTF. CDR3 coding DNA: TGTGCCAGCAGCTTACTCGCGGACAGGGTGGGCTATGGCTACACCTTC.